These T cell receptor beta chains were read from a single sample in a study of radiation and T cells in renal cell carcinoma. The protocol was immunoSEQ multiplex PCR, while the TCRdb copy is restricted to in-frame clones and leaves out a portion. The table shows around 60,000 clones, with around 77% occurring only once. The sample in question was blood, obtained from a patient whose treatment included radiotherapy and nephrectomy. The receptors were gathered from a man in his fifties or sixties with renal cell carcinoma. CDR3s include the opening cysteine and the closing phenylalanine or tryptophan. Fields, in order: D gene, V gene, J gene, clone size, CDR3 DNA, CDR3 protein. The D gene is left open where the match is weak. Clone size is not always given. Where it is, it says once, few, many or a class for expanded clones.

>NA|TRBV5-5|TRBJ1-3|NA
TGTGCCAGCAGCTTGGGAGCGGGAAACACCATATATTTT
CASSLGAGNTIYF
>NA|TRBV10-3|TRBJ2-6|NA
TGTGCCATCATAAAACAGATCTCTGGGGCCAACGTCCTGACTTTC
CAIIKQISGANVLTF
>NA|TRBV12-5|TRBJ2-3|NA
TGTGCTAGTGGGTATACTGGGGGCGCGGATACGCAGTATTTT
CASGYTGGADTQYF
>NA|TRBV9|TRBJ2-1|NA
TGTGCCAGCAGCGAGGGGCGGAGCGCCAAAAGGTTGAATGAGCAGTTCTTC
CASSEGRSAKRLNEQFF
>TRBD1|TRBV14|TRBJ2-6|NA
TGTGCCAGCAGCCACGCCTGGACAGGCTCTGGGGCCAACGTCCTGACTTTC
CASSHAWTGSGANVLTF
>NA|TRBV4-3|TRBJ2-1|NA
TGCGCCAGCAGCCAGTCCTGGGTAGGGGGCAATGAGCAGTTCTTC
CASSQSWVGGNEQFF
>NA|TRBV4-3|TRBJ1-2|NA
TGCGCCAGCAGCCTCGATCACCGGGGATCCTCCTATGGCTACACCTTC
CASSLDHRGSSYGYTF
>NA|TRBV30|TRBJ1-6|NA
TGTGCCTGGAGTGACAACGGAAATTCACCCCTCCACTTT
CAWSDNGNSPLHF
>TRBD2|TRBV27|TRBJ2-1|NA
TGTGCCAGCAGTTTATTTCTACCTACTAGCGGGAACTACAATGAGCAGTTCTTC
CASSLFLPTSGNYNEQFF
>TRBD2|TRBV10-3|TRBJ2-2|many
TGTGCCATCAGTTCGACTAGCGGGAGGGCCGTCGGGGAGCTGTTTTTT
CAISSTSGRAVGELFF
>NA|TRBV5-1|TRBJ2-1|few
TGCGCCAGCGCCCTTTCCTCCTACAATGAGCAGTTCTTC
CASALSSYNEQFF
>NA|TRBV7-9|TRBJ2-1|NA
TGTGCCAGCAGCTTAGGTGGCCTTTACAATGAGCAGTTCTTC
CASSLGGLYNEQFF
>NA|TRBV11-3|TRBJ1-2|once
TGTGCCAGCAGCTTAGATACGATGTGGGGGGATGGCTACACCTTC
CASSLDTMWGDGYTF
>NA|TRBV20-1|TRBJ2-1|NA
TGCAGTGCTAGTAGGGACAATGAGCAGTTCTTC
CSASRDNEQFF
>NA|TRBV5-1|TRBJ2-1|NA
TGCGCCAGCAGCTTGCTGTACAATGAGCAGTTCTTC
CASSLLYNEQFF
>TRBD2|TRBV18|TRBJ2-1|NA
TGTGCCAGCTCACCGCCTTCCTCTAGCGGGGCTTACAATGAGCAGTTCTTC
CASSPPSSSGAYNEQFF
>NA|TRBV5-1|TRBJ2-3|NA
TGCGCCAGCAGCGATTCAGGACGGACAGATACGCAGTATTTT
CASSDSGRTDTQYF
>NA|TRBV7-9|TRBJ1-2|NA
TGTGCCAGCAGCTTAGGGGGCACGGATGGCTACACCTTC
CASSLGGTDGYTF
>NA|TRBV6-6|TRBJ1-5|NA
TGTGCCAGCAGCCCCAGGGAGGGCAATAGCAATCAGCCCCAGCATTTT
CASSPREGNSNQPQHF
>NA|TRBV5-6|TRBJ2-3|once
TGTGCCAGCAGCCCGAGGACAACAGATACGCAGTATTTT
CASSPRTTDTQYF
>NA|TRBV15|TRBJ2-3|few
TGTGCCACCAGCAGAGCGGGGCGGGGTACAGATACGCAGTATTTT
CATSRAGRGTDTQYF
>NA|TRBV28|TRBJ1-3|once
TGTGCCAGCAGTTTATCGGCGACGGACTCTGGAAACACCATATATTTT
CASSLSATDSGNTIYF
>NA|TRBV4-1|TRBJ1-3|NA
TGCGCCAGCAGCCTAGCTAGGGAGGTATCAACGGACACCATATATTTT
CASSLAREVSTDTIYF
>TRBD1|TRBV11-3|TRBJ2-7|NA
TGTGCCAGCAGCATGGACAGGGCGTCTTACGAGCAGTACTTC
CASSMDRASYEQYF
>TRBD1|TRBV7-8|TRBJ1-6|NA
TGTGCCAGCAGCTTAGGACAGGGGGTATTAAATTCACCCCTCCACTTT
CASSLGQGVLNSPLHF
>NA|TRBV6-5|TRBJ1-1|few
TGTGCCAGCAGTTACGGACCCGGAGACACTGAAGCTTTCTTT
CASSYGPGDTEAFF
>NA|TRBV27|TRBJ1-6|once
TGTGCCAGCAAAACAGGCTATAATTCACCCCTCCACTTT
CASKTGYNSPLHF
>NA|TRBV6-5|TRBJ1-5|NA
TGTGCCAGCAGGGGACCCGAGGGGAATCAGCCCCAGCATTTT
CASRGPEGNQPQHF
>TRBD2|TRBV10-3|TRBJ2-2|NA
TGTGCCATCAGGTCGACTAGCGGTTACACCGGGGAGCTGTTTTTT
CAIRSTSGYTGELFF
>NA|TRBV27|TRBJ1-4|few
TGTGCCAGCAGTTTTGTTGCAACTAATGAAAAACTGTTTTTT
CASSFVATNEKLFF
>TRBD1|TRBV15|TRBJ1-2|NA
TGTGCCACCAGCGGGGACAGAGCTAACTATGGCTACACCTTC
CATSGDRANYGYTF
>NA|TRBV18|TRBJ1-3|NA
TGTGCCAGCTCACCACGAGACACTTTCTCTGGAAACACCATATATTTT
CASSPRDTFSGNTIYF
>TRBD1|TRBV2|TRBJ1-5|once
TGTGCCAGCAGTCTAGACAGGGACGGTCAGCCCCAGCATTTT
CASSLDRDGQPQHF
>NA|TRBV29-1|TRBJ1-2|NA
TGCAGCGTTGTGAGGCAAGCATATGGCTACACCTTC
CSVVRQAYGYTF
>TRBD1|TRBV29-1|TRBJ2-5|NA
TGCAGCGTTGTTACAGGGGGCTTTGAGACCCAGTACTTC
CSVVTGGFETQYF
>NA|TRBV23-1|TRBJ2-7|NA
TGCGCCAGCAGTCAAGAGGAGTCCAGGACCAAATTAGTTAACGAGCAGTACTTC
CASSQEESRTKLVNEQYF
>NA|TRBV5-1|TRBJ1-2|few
TGCGCCAGCAGCTTGGGACAGAACGATGGCTACACCTTC
CASSLGQNDGYTF
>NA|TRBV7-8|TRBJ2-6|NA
TGTGCCAGCAGCTTGGCTTCTGGGGCCAACGTCCTGACTTTC
CASSLASGANVLTF
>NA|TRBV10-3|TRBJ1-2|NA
TGTGCCATCAGTGCCCGGGCTTGGCCCCAAAGTAACTATGGCTACACCTTC
CAISARAWPQSNYGYTF
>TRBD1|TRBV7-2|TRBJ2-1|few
TGTGCCAGCAGGAGACCCGGGACAGGGGTTAATGAGCAGTTCTTC
CASRRPGTGVNEQFF
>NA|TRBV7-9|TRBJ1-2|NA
TGTGCCAGCAGCTTAGGTGCAGAACTCTATGGCTACACCTTC
CASSLGAELYGYTF
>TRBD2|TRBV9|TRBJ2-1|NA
TGTGCCAGCAGCTACAGAGACAGGGCGGGGGGGAATGAGCAGTTCTTC
CASSYRDRAGGNEQFF
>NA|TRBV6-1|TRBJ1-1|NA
TGTGCCAGCAGTGTTGAGGGGCCCACGACTGAAGCTTTCTTT
CASSVEGPTTEAFF
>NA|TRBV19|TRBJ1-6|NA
TGTGCCAGTAGTATAAATACTCGGGACATTATTACACCCCTCCACTTT
CASSINTRDIITPLHF
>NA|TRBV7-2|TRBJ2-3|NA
TGTGCCAGCAGCTTAAATAGGGCAGATACGCAGTATTTT
CASSLNRADTQYF
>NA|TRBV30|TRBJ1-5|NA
TGTGCCTGGAGTCCCGGGACCTTAAGTTCCAATCAGCCCCAGCATTTT
CAWSPGTLSSNQPQHF
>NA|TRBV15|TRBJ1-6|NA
TGTGCCACCCGATTGAGCGTGGGGATCGGCTCACCCCTCCACTTT
CATRLSVGIGSPLHF
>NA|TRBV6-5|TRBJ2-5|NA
TGTGCCAGCAGTTCCTCCGGGACAGTCGGGAGAGAGACCCAGTACTTC
CASSSSGTVGRETQYF
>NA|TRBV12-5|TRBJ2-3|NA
TGTGCTAGTGGTCCCCGAGGGGCCCTAGCAGATACGCAGTATTTT
CASGPRGALADTQYF
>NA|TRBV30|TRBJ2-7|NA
TGTGCCTGGGGGGGGCAGGGCAGGGGACCCTACGAGCAGTACTTC
CAWGGQGRGPYEQYF
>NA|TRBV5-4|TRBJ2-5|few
TGTGCCAGCAGCCCGGAGGGGCTAGCGGAGACCCAGTACTTC
CASSPEGLAETQYF
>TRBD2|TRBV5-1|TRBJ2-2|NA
TGCGCCAGCAGCTTGGCCGGGACTAGGGTATCGGCCGGGGAGCTGTTTTTT
CASSLAGTRVSAGELFF